Within the sample, the clone carrying this TCR beta chain is large. The CDR3 contains 19 residues. The V end was cut by 1 base, the J end by 0 bases, with 21 bases between. Cells sorted as Tregs were CD4+, CD25+ and CD127-/low. Adaptor-ligated barcode primers were used to amplify TRBV12-4/TRBJ1-2 clonotypes. TCRdb passed the multiplex PCR reads through MiXCR, listing each CDR3 protein once. The table shows hundreds of distinct CDR3 sequences, with 15% to 20% occurring only once. This receptor was taken from a female donor with breast cancer. The sample taken for sequencing was Tregs sorted from blood. The V gene is TRBV12-3 or TRBV12-4, the J gene TRBJ1-2; D is unresolved. The CDR3 here is CASSLVWKADTWTNYGYTF. CDR3 DNA: TGTGCCAGCAGTTTAGTTTGGAAGGCAGACACGTGGACTAACTATGGCTACACCTTC.